This T cell receptor beta chain was retrieved from a study of T cell responses to AZD1222 COVID-19 vaccine. Study observations and caveats: A mostly white British donor set with more females was recruited, and clonal diversity was possibly underestimated.

This table comes from immunoSEQ multiplex PCR, and its TCRdb copy is limited to in-frame clones, with some not included. Of some 110,000 clones listed, 85% to 90% were seen once; the top ten hold roughly 45%. A word on this clone: The antigen is unknown.

The CDR3 consists of 14 residues. V trimming: 5 bases; J trimming: 3 bases; junction bases outside the gene matches: 4. Germline V gives CDR1 SGHTA, CDR2 FQGNSA. This rearrangement joins TRBV7-2 to TRBJ2-7; 10 bases line up with TRBD2. The clonotype comes from an adult who received the AZD1222 COVID-19 vaccine. Sample: peripheral blood, taken 28 days after the second AZD1222 dose. CDR3 bases: TGTGCCAGCAGCCACGGACTAGCGGACTACGAGCAGTACTTC. It codes for CASSHGLADYEQYF.